The clone carrying this TCR beta chain was detected many times. Antigen unknown. This sample is part of a study of T cells in Graves' hyperthyroidism and ophthalmopathy. Stable Graves' hyperthyroidism denoted no ophthalmopathy progression over 18 months. With a duration under 2 months, the hyperthyroidism was newly diagnosed in patients aged 18 to 65. Amplified TCR beta CDR3 regions came from RNA transcripts. With the HTBI primer set, the TCR CDR3 went through a first round of RT-PCR. One entry per CDR3 protein, called by TCRdb with MiXCR from the multiplex PCR reads. The top ten hold around 50% of the sample, which has around 340,000 distinct CDR3 sequences, around a sixth seen once. Study outcomes and limitations: Ophthalmopathy, which appeared later, was predicted by the model a median about 6.8 months before onset.

Sequencing used blood. The TCR was taken from a woman aged 50 to 60 with Graves' hyperthyroidism.

In DNA, the CDR3 is TGTGCCAGCAGCCACGACTACGAGCAGTACTTC. This encodes CASSHDYEQYF. This sequence joins TRBV14 and TRBJ2-7; D remains unclear. V lost 3 bases to trimming and J lost 3 bases, with 3 bases between them. CDR1 and CDR2 from the germline V gene are SGHDN and FVKESK. The length of the CDR3 is 11 residues.